The 26 T cell receptor beta chains listed next were all sequenced from one sample in a study of OX40 agonist ivuxolimab in advanced cancers. Only in-frame clones appear in the TCRdb table, and some are missing; sequencing was by immunoSEQ multiplex PCR. Seen here are 60,000 to 90,000 clones, about 87% observed once, and the top ten hold 0.95% to 1.3%. Sequenced material: CD4+ or CD8+ T cells sorted from blood, taken in a trial of the OX40 agonist ivuxolimab. The receptor source for this set is an adult with an advanced solid tumor such as melanoma, head and neck, liver or kidney cancer.

The CDR3 reads CATRRSGSSYEQYF. The CDR3 nucleotides read TGTGCCACCCGGCGGAGCGGGTCCTCCTACGAGCAGTACTTC. This chain uses TRBV28 with TRBJ2-7; tentatively, D is TRBD2 (6 bases). In germline, CDR1 is MDHEN, CDR2 SYDVKM. CDR3 length: 14 residues. Trimming left V 10 bases short and J 0 bases short, with 16 bases between.

This chain connects TRBV19 to TRBJ2-3, with D possibly TRBD1 on 6 matching bases. Trimming left V 6 bases short and J 1 base short, with 20 bases between. The germline V gene encodes CDR1 LNHDA and CDR2 SQIVND (reference sequence). The CDR3 extends over 17 amino acids. CDR3 coding DNA: TGTGCCAGTAGAAGAGGGGGAGCTCAAATGGGCACAGATACGCAGTATTTT. Translated: CASRRGGAQMGTDTQYF.

The V call is TRBV28, the J call TRBJ2-5, with TRBD2 matching over 9 bases. Germline assignment: CDR1 MDHEN and CDR2 SYDVKM. The CDR3 length is 17 residues. Germline trimming cut 5 bases from V and 0 bases from J; bases unmatched to any gene: 10. The CDR3 bases are TGTGCCAGCAGTCCCCCGCTAGCGGGGCGATACCAAGAGACCCAGTACTTC. This encodes CASSPPLAGRYQETQYF.

The chain combines TRBV19 with TRBJ2-5, with 9 bases aligning to TRBD2. The CDR3 sequence is 14 residues long. The ends lost 6 bases at V and 2 bases at J; junction bases unmatched: 4. Germline V gene sequence: CDR1 LNHDA, CDR2 SQIVND (reference sequence). This chain's CDR3 is CASRLAGVQETQYF. In nucleotides, the CDR3 is TGTGCCAGTAGGTTAGCGGGGGTACAAGAGACCCAGTACTTC.

The rearrangement uses TRBV19 and TRBJ1-4, with no clear D. Germline CDR1 reads LNHDA; CDR2 reads SQIVND (reference sequence). V was pared by 5 bases and J by 7 bases, with 14 bases between. This CDR3 is built from 14 residues. CDR3 sequence reads: CASSPAGRIEKLFF. CDR3 in DNA: TGTGCCAGTAGTCCCGCGGGGAGGATTGAAAAACTGTTTTTT.

This chain connects TRBV5-6 to TRBJ1-2, with D uncertain. The CDR3 runs to 14 residues. The V gene lost 0 bases and the J gene lost 6 bases, with 12 bases spanning the gap. Per the germline V gene, CDR1 is SGHDT and CDR2 is YYEEEE. The CDR3: CASSLERKTHGYTF. CDR3 nucleotide sequence: TGTGCCAGCAGCTTGGAGAGGAAAACCCATGGCTACACCTTC.

The J gene is TRBJ2-7, the V gene TRBV7-6; D perhaps matches TRBD1 (6 bases). There are 15 residues in the CDR3. V lost 5 bases and J 7 bases, leaving 21 bases between the germline ends. Germline V gene sequence: CDR1 SGHVS, CDR2 FNYEAQ. The CDR3 DNA is TGTGCCAGCAGCCCAGTAGGTCAGGGGTCGCGGGAGCAGTACTTC. Its translation is CASSPVGQGSREQYF.

The CDR3: CASSPQGANTGELFF. CDR3 coding DNA: TGTGCCAGCAGCCCCCAGGGGGCGAACACCGGGGAGCTGTTTTTT. J is TRBJ2-2 and V is TRBV6-5; 7 positions agree with TRBD1. The ends lost 6 bases at V and 0 bases at J; junction bases unmatched: 4. Germline assignment: CDR1 MNHEY and CDR2 SVGAGI. The CDR3 covers 15 residues.

The CDR3 sequence: CATRLNEKLFF. The CDR3, as DNA: TGTGCCACCCGGCTTAATGAAAAACTGTTTTTT. V is TRBV2 and J is TRBJ1-4; no clear D gene. The germline V gene has CDR1 SNHLY and CDR2 FYNNEI. The CDR3 is 11 amino acids. Deletions cut 10 bases from V and 4 bases from J, with 7 bases between.

The chain couples TRBV7-9 to TRBJ2-5, with a weak D call TRBD1 (7 bases). V lost 3 bases and J 7 bases, leaving 18 bases between the germline ends. Germline V CDR1 and CDR2: SEHNR, FQNEAQ (reference sequence). The CDR3 totals 15 residues. CDR3 DNA sequence: TGTGCCAGCAGCTTCGAGACAGGGACTTATGGGACCCAGTACTTC. Translated, it gives CASSFETGTYGTQYF.

The chain combines TRBV30 with TRBJ1-2, with 12 bases aligning to TRBD1. CDR1 is GTSNPN and CDR2 is SVGIG in the germline V gene (reference sequence). V gave up 3 bases and J gave up 7 bases; unmatched junction bases: 9. The CDR3 runs to 15 residues. CDR3 sequence reads: CAWSGGGQGAGGYTF. The CDR3 nucleotides are TGTGCCTGGAGCGGAGGGGGACAGGGGGCAGGTGGCTACACCTTC.

This CDR3 is CAWSSRGGIAGANVLTF. The DNA for the CDR3 is TGTGCCTGGAGTTCTAGGGGGGGAATAGCTGGGGCCAACGTCCTGACTTTC. This rearrangement joins TRBV30 to TRBJ2-6; TRBD2 is a possible D gene (7 bases). The germline V gene has CDR1 GTSNPN and CDR2 SVGIG (reference sequence). The CDR3 runs to 17 residues. The germline V and J ends were trimmed by 2 bases and 2 bases, with 16 bases remaining between them.

The CDR3 reads CASSSFWRGEFGYTF. The CDR3 DNA reads TGTGCCAGCAGCTCCTTCTGGAGGGGCGAGTTTGGCTACACCTTC. The chain has TRBV11-2 and TRBJ1-2; maybe TRBD1 (5 bases). V gave up 4 bases and J gave up 7 bases, with 19 bases separating them. Germline-derived CDR1 and CDR2 are SGHAT and FQNNGV. CDR3 length: 15 residues.

V gene TRBV11-1 combines with J gene TRBJ2-7, with 9 bases matching TRBD1. The CDR3 runs 17 residues. V was clipped by 3 bases and J by 1 base; unmatched bases: 10. Per germline, CDR1 SGHAT and CDR2 FQDESV (reference sequence). The DNA of the CDR3 is TGTGCCAGCAGCTTTCAAGCCGCGGGACAGGGATCCTACGAGCAGTACTTC. This codes for CASSFQAAGQGSYEQYF.

CDR3 sequence: CASSLGYGTDTQYF. The CDR3 region has the DNA TGTGCCAGCAGTTTAGGTTACGGAACAGATACGCAGTATTTT. This chain connects TRBV27 to TRBJ2-3, with D unclear. Germline V gives CDR1 MNHEY, CDR2 SMNVEV (reference sequence). Between the trimmed V and J ends, which lost 2 bases and 3 bases, there was a span of 9 bases. This CDR3 is 14 amino acids long.

V usage is TRBV18 and J usage is TRBJ2-2, with 10 bases aligning to TRBD1. The CDR3 consists of 18 residues. Germline CDR1 reads KGHSH; CDR2 reads LQKENI. V lost 2 bases and J lost 2; bases outside the gene matches: 8. The CDR3 sequence: CASSPNPQTGGNTGELFF. CDR3 DNA sequence: TGTGCCAGCTCACCAAACCCTCAGACAGGGGGCAACACCGGGGAGCTGTTTTTT.

This clone has more than one count but fewer than ten. The chain is built from TRBV11-3 and TRBJ2-7, with 7 bases identical to TRBD2. The CDR3 is made up of 14 amino acids. Germline V gene lookup returns CDR1 SGHNT and CDR2 YENEEA. V dropped 3 bases and J dropped 6; count of bases not matched to a gene: 8. CDR3: CASSFTGGLGEQYF. Written as DNA, the CDR3 is TGTGCCAGCAGCTTCACGGGGGGACTGGGCGAGCAGTACTTC. The whole variable domain, remainder taken from reference TRBV11-3 and TRBJ2-7, is EAGVVQSPRYKIIEKKQPVAFWCNPISGHNTLYWYLQNLGQGPELLIRYENEEAVDDSQLPKDRFSAERLKGVDSTLKIQPAELGDSAVYLCASSFTGGLGEQYFGPGTRLTVT.

V is TRBV29-1 and J is TRBJ1-1; 8 nucleotides agree with TRBD1. Germline CDR1 is SQVTM and CDR2 is ANQGSEA. The trim removed 7 bases at V and 0 bases at J, leaving 1 base unmatched. The CDR3 has 12 amino acids. CDR3 nucleotides: TGCAGCGGCAGGGGGCTGAACACTGAAGCTTTCTTT. This encodes CSGRGLNTEAFF. The whole variable domain, filled in from reference TRBV29-1 and TRBJ1-1, reads SAVISQKPSRDICQRGTSLTIQCQVDSQVTMMFWYRQQPGQSLTLIATANQGSEATYESGFVIDKFPISRPNLTFSTLTVSNMSPEDSSIYLCSGRGLNTEAFFGQGTRLTVV.

The chain employs TRBV6-5 and TRBJ1-1; 10 bases are a match to TRBD1. The CDR3 has 14 amino acids. Germline V lookup: CDR1 MNHEY, CDR2 SVGAGI. The V gene end was trimmed by 5 bases and the J gene end by 3 bases; junction bases not matched to a gene: 3. CDR3 region: CASSDGQGDTEAFF. The CDR3 bases are TGTGCCAGCAGTGATGGACAGGGGGACACTGAAGCTTTCTTT.

This chain links TRBV19 with TRBJ2-2; no firm D call. The germline V gene has CDR1 LNHDA and CDR2 SQIVND (reference sequence). Between the trimmed V and J ends, which lost 5 bases and 7 bases, there was a span of 14 bases. The CDR3 is 14 amino acids. Here the CDR3 reads CASSAGLSFGELFF. In nucleotides, the CDR3 is TGTGCCAGTAGTGCCGGGCTGTCGTTCGGGGAGCTGTTTTTT.

V is TRBV10-3 and J is TRBJ2-1, with TRBD2 matching over 8 bases. Looked up from germline, CDR1 is ENHRY and CDR2 is SYGVKD. J was trimmed by 6 bases and V by 11 bases; bases with no gene match: 12. This CDR3 region has 14 residues. The CDR3: CASKPSGSGNEQFF. CDR3 nucleotide sequence: TGTGCCTCCAAGCCCAGCGGGAGTGGCAATGAGCAGTTCTTC.

The chain couples TRBV28 to TRBJ2-7; 8 nucleotides align to TRBD2. Germline V gives CDR1 MDHEN, CDR2 SYDVKM. The CDR3 loop spans 15 amino acids. J gave up 0 bases and V 7 bases, and 8 bases lay outside the gene matches. CDR3 bases: TGTGCCAGCACGGCGGGGGGCCGTAGCTCCTACGAGCAGTACTTC. Encoded protein: CASTAGGRSSYEQYF.

This chain uses TRBV6-1 with TRBJ1-2; D is unclear. The V gene's germline CDR1 is MNHNS and CDR2 SASEGT. The CDR3 sequence is 15 residues long. The V gene lost 1 base and the J gene lost 4 bases, with 13 bases spanning the gap. The CDR3 reads CASSEGTAFAYGYTF. The CDR3 DNA sequence: TGTGCCAGCAGTGAAGGGACTGCCTTTGCCTATGGCTACACCTTC.

J is TRBJ2-5 and V is TRBV5-1; tentatively, D is TRBD1 (5 bases). This CDR3 is built from 14 residues. V was shortened by 1 base and J by 2 bases, with 9 bases between the two germline ends. Per germline, CDR1 SGHRS and CDR2 YFSETQ. The CDR3 region is CASSLFGAQETQYF. In DNA, the CDR3 is TGCGCCAGCAGCTTGTTTGGGGCTCAAGAGACCCAGTACTTC.

The chain uses TRBV6-6 and TRBJ1-1; 9 bases map to TRBD1. Unmatched junction bases numbered 10, after V lost 6 bases and J lost 5 bases. This CDR3 is 15 amino acids long. Per germline, CDR1 MNHNY and CDR2 SVGAGI (reference sequence). Here the CDR3 DNA reads TGTGCCAGCAGGCGCCCGGGACAGGGAGGTACTGAAGCTTTCTTT. Translating it yields CASRRPGQGGTEAFF.

The chain recombines TRBV28 with TRBJ1-5; D possibly corresponds to TRBD1 (6 bases). This CDR3 is built from 15 residues. Germline-derived CDR1 and CDR2 are MDHEN and SYDVKM. The V and J ends lost 6 bases and 4 bases respectively, with 16 bases between them. The chain's CDR3 is CASRKEGGENQPQHF. The CDR3 region has the DNA TGTGCCAGCAGAAAAGAGGGGGGGGAGAATCAGCCCCAGCATTTT.